This T cell receptor beta chain is from a study of Graves' ophthalmopathy and Graves' hyperthyroidism. Study background: The study drew peripheral blood at initial diagnosis, before any treatment.

CDR3 length: 15 amino acids. With V trimmed by 3 bases and J by 2 bases, 8 bases remained unmatched. Germline values: CDR1 SGHKS, CDR2 YYEKEE (reference sequence). Transcripts of RNA were the source for amplifying TCR beta CDR3 regions. HTBI-primed first-round RT-PCR preceded second-round multiplex PCR. TCRdb processed the multiplex PCR reads anew with MiXCR; each CDR3 protein has one entry. The sample records 300,000 to 400,000 distinct CDR3 sequences, 15% to 20% being singletons. Those donors who had ophthalmopathy presented with moderate-to-severe activity, a CAS of ≥3, a NOSPECS of ≥4 and a duration under 3 months. Reliance was placed on clinical symptoms, serum thyroxine, TRAb, thyroid ultrasound and orbital computed tomography for diagnosis. In its sample, this clonotype was seen many times. Its antigen is not known. Regarding the study as a whole: Blood samples also showed most expanded thyroid clonotypes exceeding 0.001 frequency.

This TCR came from an adult man with Graves' ophthalmopathy. Sequencing input: peripheral blood. V gene TRBV5-5 combines with J gene TRBJ2-7, with 7 positions matching TRBD2. CDR3 DNA sequence: TGTGCCAGCAGCTCGCTTTGGGGAGGGCCCTACGAGCAGTACTTC. Its protein is CASSSLWGGPYEQYF.